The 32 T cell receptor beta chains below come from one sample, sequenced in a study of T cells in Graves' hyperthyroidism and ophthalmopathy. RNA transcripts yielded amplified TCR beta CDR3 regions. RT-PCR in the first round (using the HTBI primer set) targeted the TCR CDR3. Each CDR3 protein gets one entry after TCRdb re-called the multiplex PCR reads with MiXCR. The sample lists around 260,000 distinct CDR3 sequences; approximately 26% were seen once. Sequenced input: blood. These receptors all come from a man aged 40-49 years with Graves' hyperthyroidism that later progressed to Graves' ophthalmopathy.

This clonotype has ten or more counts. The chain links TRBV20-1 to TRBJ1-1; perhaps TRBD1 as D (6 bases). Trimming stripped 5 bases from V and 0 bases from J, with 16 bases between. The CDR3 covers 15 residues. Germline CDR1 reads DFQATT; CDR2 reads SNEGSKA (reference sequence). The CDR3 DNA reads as TGCAGTGCTTTCGGACAGCAGACCATGAACACTGAAGCTTTCTTT. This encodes CSAFGQQTMNTEAFF.

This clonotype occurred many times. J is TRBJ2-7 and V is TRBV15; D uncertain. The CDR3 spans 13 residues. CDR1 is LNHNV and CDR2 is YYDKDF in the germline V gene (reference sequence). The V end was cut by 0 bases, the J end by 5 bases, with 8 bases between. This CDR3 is CATSRDLGDEQYF. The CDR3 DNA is TGTGCCACCAGCAGAGATCTGGGTGACGAGCAGTACTTC.

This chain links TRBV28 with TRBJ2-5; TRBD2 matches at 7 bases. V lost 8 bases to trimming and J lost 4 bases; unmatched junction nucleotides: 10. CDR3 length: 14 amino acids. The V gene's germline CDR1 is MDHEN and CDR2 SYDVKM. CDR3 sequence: CASRLGGAVETQYF. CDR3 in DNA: TGTGCCAGCCGCCTGGGAGGGGCGGTAGAGACCCAGTACTTC.

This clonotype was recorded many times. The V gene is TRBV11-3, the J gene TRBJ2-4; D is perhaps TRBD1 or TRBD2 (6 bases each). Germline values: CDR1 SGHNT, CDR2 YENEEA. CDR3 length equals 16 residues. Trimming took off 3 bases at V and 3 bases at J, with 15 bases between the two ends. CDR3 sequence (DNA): TGTGCCAGCAGCTTTGGGCCGGGGGCAGGCAAAAACATTCAGTACTTC. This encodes CASSFGPGAGKNIQYF.

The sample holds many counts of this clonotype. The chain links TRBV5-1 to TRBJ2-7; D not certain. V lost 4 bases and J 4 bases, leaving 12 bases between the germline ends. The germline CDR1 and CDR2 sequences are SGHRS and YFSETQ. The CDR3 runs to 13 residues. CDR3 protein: CASSPTNIYEQYF. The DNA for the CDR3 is TGCGCCAGCAGCCCGACAAACATATACGAGCAGTACTTC.

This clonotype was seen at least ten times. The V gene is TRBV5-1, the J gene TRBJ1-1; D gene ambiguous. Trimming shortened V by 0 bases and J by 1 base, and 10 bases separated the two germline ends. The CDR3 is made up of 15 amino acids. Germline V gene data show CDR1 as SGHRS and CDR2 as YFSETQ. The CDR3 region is CASSLEASGNTEAFF. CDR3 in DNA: TGCGCCAGCAGCTTGGAGGCCTCGGGGAACACTGAAGCTTTCTTT.

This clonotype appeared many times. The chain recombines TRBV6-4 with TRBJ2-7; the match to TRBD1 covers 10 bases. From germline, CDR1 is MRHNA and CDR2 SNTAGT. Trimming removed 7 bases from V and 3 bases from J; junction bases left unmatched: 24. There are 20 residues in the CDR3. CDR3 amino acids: CASILNSGQGTDSRFYEQYF. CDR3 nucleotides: TGTGCCAGCATTCTTAACTCGGGACAGGGGACTGACAGTAGGTTCTACGAGCAGTACTTC.

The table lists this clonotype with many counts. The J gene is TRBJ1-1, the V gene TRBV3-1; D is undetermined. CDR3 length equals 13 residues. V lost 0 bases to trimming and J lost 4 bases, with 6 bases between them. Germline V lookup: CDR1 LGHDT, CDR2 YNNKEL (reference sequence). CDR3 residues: CASSQEVGTEAFF. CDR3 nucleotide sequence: TGTGCCAGCAGCCAAGAAGTTGGCACTGAAGCTTTCTTT.

The CDR3 region is CASSFRTTSTEAFF. The DNA for the CDR3 is TGTGCCAGCAGTTTTCGAACCACGTCCACTGAAGCTTTCTTT. The rearrangement uses TRBV12-3 or TRBV12-4 and TRBJ1-1; D not certain. V lost 3 bases and J lost 4, with 12 bases in between. The CDR3 extends over 14 amino acids.

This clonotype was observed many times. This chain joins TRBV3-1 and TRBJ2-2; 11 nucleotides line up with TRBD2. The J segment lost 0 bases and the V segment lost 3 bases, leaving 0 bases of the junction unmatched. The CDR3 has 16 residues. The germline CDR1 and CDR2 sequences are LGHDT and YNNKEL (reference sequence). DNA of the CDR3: TGTGCCAGCAGCCAGGGACTAGCGGCGAACACCGGGGAGCTGTTTTTT. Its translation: CASSQGLAANTGELFF.

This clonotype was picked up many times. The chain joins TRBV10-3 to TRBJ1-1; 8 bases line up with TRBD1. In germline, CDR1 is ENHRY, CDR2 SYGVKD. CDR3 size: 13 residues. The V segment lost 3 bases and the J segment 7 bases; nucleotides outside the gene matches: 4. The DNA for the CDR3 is TGTGCCATCAGTGACCGGACAGGGCTTGAAGCTTTCTTT. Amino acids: CAISDRTGLEAFF.

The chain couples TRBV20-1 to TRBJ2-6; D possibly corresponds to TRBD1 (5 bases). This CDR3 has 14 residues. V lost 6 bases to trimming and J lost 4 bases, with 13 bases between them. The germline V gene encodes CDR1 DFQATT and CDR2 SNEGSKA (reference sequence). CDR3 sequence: CSASSRVGANVLTF. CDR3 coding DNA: TGCAGTGCGTCATCCAGGGTGGGGGCCAACGTCCTGACTTTC.

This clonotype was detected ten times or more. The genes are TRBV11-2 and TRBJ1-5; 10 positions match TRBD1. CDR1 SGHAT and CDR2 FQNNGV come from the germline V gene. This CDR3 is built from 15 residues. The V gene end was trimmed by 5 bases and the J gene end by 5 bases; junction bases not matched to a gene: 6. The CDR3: CASSATGTGDQPQHF. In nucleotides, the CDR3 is TGTGCCAGCAGCGCAACCGGGACAGGGGATCAGCCCCAGCATTTT.

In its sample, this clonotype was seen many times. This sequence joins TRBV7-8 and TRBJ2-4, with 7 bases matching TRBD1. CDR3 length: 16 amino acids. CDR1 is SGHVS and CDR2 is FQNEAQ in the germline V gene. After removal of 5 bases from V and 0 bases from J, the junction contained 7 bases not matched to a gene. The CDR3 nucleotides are TGTGCCAGCAGCCCTACAGGGGTCGTAGCCAAAAACATTCAGTACTTC. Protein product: CASSPTGVVAKNIQYF.

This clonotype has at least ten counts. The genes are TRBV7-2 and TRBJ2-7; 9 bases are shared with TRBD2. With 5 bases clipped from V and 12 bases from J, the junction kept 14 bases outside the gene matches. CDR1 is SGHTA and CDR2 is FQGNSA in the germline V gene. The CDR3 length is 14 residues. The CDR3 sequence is CASSPRTEAGGLYF. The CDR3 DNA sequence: TGTGCCAGCAGCCCTAGGACCGAAGCGGGGGGCTTGTACTTC.

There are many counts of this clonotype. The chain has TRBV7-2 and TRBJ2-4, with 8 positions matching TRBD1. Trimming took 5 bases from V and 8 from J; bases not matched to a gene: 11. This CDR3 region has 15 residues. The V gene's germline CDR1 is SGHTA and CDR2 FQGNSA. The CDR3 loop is CASSTQGQGRDIQYF. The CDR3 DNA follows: TGTGCCAGCAGCACCCAAGGACAGGGAAGGGACATTCAGTACTTC.

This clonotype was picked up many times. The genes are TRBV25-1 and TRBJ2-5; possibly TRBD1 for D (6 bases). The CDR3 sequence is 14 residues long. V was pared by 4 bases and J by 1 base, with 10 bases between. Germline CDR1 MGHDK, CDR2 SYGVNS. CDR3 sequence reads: CASSGTGLQETQYF. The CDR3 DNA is TGTGCCAGCAGTGGTACAGGGCTCCAAGAGACCCAGTACTTC.

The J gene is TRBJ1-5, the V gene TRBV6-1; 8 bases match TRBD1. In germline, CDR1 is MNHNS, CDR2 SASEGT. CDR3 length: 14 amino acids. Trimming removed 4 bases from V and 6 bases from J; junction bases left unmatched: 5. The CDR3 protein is CASSGQGAPQPQHF. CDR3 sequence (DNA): TGTGCCAGCAGTGGGCAGGGGGCCCCTCAGCCCCAGCATTTT.

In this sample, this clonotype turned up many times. The CDR3 DNA follows: TGTGCCAGCAGCTTAGCCGGGAGCACAGATACGCAGTATTTT. Translation: CASSLAGSTDTQYF. This sequence joins TRBV7-9 and TRBJ2-3; D is unclear. Germline-derived CDR1 and CDR2 are SEHNR and FQNEAQ (reference sequence). V was trimmed by 0 bases and J by 0 bases, leaving 4 bases between them. CDR3 size: 14 residues.

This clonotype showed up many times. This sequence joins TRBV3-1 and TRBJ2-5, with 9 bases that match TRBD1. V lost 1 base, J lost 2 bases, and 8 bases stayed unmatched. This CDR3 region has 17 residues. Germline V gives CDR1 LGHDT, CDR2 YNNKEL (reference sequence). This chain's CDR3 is CASSQGATGGTQETQYF. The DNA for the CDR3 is TGTGCCAGCAGCCAAGGAGCGACAGGGGGGACTCAAGAGACCCAGTACTTC.

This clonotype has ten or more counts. The CDR3 is CASSLEGTTEAFF. The CDR3 nucleotides are TGCGCCAGCAGCTTGGAGGGTACGACCGAAGCTTTCTTT. The V and J genes are TRBV5-1 and TRBJ1-1; D unclear. The CDR3 has 13 amino acids. Germline CDR1 reads SGHRS; CDR2 reads YFSETQ. The V gene lost 0 bases and the J gene lost 8 bases, with 11 bases spanning the gap.

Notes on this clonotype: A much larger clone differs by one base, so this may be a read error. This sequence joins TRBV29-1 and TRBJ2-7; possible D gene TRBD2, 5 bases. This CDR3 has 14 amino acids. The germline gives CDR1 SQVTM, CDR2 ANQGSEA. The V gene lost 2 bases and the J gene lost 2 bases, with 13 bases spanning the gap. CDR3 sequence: CSVESAASPYEQYF. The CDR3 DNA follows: TGCAGCGTTGAATCGGCAGCTAGCCCCTACGAGCAGTACTTC.

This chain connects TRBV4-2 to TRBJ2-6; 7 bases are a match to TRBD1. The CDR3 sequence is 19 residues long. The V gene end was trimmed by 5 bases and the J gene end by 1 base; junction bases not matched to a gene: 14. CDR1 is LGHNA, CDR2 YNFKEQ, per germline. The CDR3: CASSVTPGQKQSGANVLTF. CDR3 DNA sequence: TGTGCCAGCAGCGTTACCCCGGGACAGAAACAATCTGGGGCCAACGTCCTGACTTTC.

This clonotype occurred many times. The chain's CDR3 is CASSLLRTGSMTDTQYF. DNA of the CDR3: TGTGCCAGCAGTCTACTGCGGACAGGGTCAATGACAGATACGCAGTATTTT. The gene calls are TRBV27 and TRBJ2-3, with TRBD1 matching over 8 bases. The CDR3 is 17 amino acids. Germline V gene data show CDR1 as MNHEY and CDR2 as SMNVEV (reference sequence). The V gene end was trimmed by 5 bases and the J gene end by 3 bases; junction bases not matched to a gene: 13.

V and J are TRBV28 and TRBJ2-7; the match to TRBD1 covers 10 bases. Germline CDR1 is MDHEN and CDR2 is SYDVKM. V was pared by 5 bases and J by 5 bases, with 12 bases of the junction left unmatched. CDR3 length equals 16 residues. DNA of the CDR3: TGTGCCAGCAGTCTGCCGGGACAGGGGACGGGGGACGAGCAGTACTTC. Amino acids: CASSLPGQGTGDEQYF.

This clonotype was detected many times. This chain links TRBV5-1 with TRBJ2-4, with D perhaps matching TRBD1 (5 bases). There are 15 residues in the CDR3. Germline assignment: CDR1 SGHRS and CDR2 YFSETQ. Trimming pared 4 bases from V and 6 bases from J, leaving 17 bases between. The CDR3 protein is CASSPVTGLRNIQYF. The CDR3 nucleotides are TGCGCCAGCAGCCCGGTAACAGGTTTGCGAAACATTCAGTACTTC.

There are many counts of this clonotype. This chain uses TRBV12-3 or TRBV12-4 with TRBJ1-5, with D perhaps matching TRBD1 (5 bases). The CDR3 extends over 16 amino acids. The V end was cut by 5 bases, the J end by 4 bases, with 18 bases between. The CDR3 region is CASSPTTASTNQPQHF. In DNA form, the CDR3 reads TGTGCCAGCAGTCCAACGACAGCGTCGACTAATCAGCCCCAGCATTTT.

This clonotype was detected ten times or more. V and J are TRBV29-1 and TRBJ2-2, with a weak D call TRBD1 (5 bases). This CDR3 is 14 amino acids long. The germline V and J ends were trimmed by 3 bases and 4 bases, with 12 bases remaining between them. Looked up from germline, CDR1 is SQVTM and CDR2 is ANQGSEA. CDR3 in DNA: TGCAGCGTTGAGAGAACAGGCGGCACCGGGGAGCTGTTTTTT. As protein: CSVERTGGTGELFF.

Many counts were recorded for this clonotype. This CDR3 reads CASSRIFSRENTEAFF. As DNA, the CDR3 is TGCGCCAGCAGCCGCATTTTCTCTAGGGAGAACACTGAAGCTTTCTTT. V usage is TRBV5-1 and J usage is TRBJ1-1; D unclear. CDR3 length: 16 residues. V was shortened by 4 bases and J by 1 base, with 17 bases between the two germline ends. Germline V CDR1 and CDR2: SGHRS, YFSETQ.

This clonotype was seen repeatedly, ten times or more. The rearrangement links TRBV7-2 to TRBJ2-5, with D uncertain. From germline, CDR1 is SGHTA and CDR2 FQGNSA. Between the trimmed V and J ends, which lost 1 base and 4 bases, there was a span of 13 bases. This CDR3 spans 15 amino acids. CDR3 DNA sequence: TGTGCCAGCAGCTTAGTTGGGTTTCGGATAGAGACCCAGTACTTC. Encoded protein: CASSLVGFRIETQYF.

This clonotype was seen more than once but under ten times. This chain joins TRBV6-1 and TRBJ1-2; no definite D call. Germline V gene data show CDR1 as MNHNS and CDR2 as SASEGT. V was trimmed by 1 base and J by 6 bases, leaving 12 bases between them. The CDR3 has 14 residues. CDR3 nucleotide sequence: TGTGCCAGCAGTGAAGTAAGGTTGGTGGATGGCTACACCTTC. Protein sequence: CASSEVRLVDGYTF.

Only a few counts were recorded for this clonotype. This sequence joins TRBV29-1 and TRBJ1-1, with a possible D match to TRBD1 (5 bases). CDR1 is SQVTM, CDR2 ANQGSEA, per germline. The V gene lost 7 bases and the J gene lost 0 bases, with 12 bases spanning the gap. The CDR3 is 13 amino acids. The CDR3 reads CSAAGRMNTEAFF. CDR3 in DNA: TGCAGCGCAGCGGGGCGAATGAACACTGAAGCTTTCTTT.